This TCR beta chain was captured in a study of naive and memory T cell subsets. Both TRBC1 and TRBC2 were covered by a beta constant-region primer of two equimolar oligonucleotides. TCRdb re-called the UMI-ligation and nested PCR reads with MiXCR, one entry per CDR3 protein. The data show around 90,000 distinct CDR3 sequences, about 6.5% seen once. With 3 bases clipped from V and 4 bases from J, the junction kept 6 bases outside the gene matches. The CDR3 has 14 residues. Four subsets defined by CD45RA and CD27 were sorted after CD3, CD4, CD8 and live/dead staining. This clonotype was seen many times.

The chain uses TRBV12-3 or TRBV12-4 and TRBJ2-7, with TRBD2 identical over 7 bases. The clonotype was recovered from a human donor in good health. Sample: central memory CD4+ T cells from blood. CDR3 sequence (DNA): TGTGCCAGCAGTTTTGTTGGACTAGGGTACGAGCAGTACTTC. Its translation: CASSFVGLGYEQYF.